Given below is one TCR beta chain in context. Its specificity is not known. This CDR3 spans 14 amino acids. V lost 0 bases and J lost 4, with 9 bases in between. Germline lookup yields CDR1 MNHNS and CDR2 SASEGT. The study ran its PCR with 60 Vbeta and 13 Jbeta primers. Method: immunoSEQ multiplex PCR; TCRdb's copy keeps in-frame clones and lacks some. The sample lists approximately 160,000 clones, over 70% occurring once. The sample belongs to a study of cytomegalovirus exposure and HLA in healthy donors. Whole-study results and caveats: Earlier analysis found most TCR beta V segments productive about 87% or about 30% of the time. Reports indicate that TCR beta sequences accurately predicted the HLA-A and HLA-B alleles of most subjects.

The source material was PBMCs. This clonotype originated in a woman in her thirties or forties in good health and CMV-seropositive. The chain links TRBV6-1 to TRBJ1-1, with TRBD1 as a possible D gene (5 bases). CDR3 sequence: CASSEAGGSTEAFF. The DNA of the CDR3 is TGTGCCAGCAGTGAAGCGGGGGGGAGCACTGAAGCTTTCTTT.